This T cell receptor (beta chain) was sequenced for a study of persistence of HIV-infected CD4 T cells. On the study more broadly: Up to about 180 mL blood was drawn at multiple time points; two donors had single-time leukapheresis.

Germline V CDR1 and CDR2: SGHRS, YFSETQ. The length of the CDR3 is 14 residues. Trimming removed 5 bases from V and 2 bases from J; junction bases left unmatched: 3. Findings and limits, study-wide: CMV- and Gag-responding cells had lower TCRbeta richness than CD3/CD28-responding cells.

Sequencing used immunoSEQ version 4 in survey mode. Sequencing used immunoSEQ multiplex PCR; TCRdb keeps in-frame clones, though not all of them. The sample includes around 26,000 clones, around 72% seen only once; the top ten take approximately 1.8%. The stimulus was an HIV-1 Gag 15-mer peptide pool, 0.8 to 1 ug/peptide/mL. Responding CD4+ T cells were sorted by upregulation of both CD40 ligand and CD69. For roughly 19 hours, CD8-depleted PBMCs received anti-CD28/CD49d costimulation, a CD40-blocking antibody and enfuvirtide. As for this clone: The antigen is not known.

Sequencing used CD4+ T cells sorted from PBMCs after approximately 19-hour stimulation, obtained from a patient who received antiretroviral therapy. The sequence was obtained from an adult man with HIV who was CMV-seropositive. This chain uses TRBV5-1 with TRBJ1-4, with TRBD1 matching over 7 bases. In nucleotides, the CDR3 is TGCGCCAGCAGGACAGGGCACACTAATGAAAAACTGTTTTTT. Amino acids: CASRTGHTNEKLFF.